The 16 T cell receptor beta chains below were found in one sample sequenced in a study of early T cells in non-severe SARS-CoV-2 infection. One entry per CDR3 protein, called by TCRdb with MiXCR from the 5' RACE reads. In the table there are around 52,000 distinct CDR3 sequences, approximately 6.2% of which are singletons. The material sequenced was whole blood. The receptor set was obtained from an adult who was a healthcare worker with PCR-confirmed SARS-CoV-2 infection or an uninfected control (not recorded which).

This clonotype came up a few times. The chain links TRBV7-8 to TRBJ2-3; possibly TRBD1 for D (6 bases). The V gene's germline CDR1 is SGHVS and CDR2 FQNEAQ. The CDR3 totals 14 residues. Trimming pared 5 bases from V and 2 bases from J, leaving 11 bases between. CDR3: CASSAQGYTDTQYF. CDR3 coding DNA: TGTGCCAGCAGCGCTCAGGGGTACACAGATACGCAGTATTTT.

This clonotype was counted many times. The gene calls are TRBV20-1 and TRBJ2-1, with 8 bases aligning to TRBD2. This CDR3 is 14 amino acids long. With V trimmed by 7 bases and J by 2 bases, 7 bases remained unmatched. CDR1 DFQATT and CDR2 SNEGSKA come from the germline V gene (reference sequence). The CDR3 DNA sequence: TGCAGTGTACCCGAGCGGGGGCCCTACAATGAGCAGTTCTTC. Translating gives CSVPERGPYNEQFF.

The chain carries TRBV7-6 and TRBJ2-2; D not certain. Trimming took 5 bases from V and 3 from J, leaving 19 bases between them. The CDR3 is 17 amino acids. The germline V gene has CDR1 SGHVS and CDR2 FNYEAQ. CDR3 region: CASSLPSSGPDTGELFF. The CDR3 coding sequence is TGTGCCAGCAGCCTGCCATCATCAGGCCCTGACACCGGGGAGCTGTTTTTT.

This clonotype was observed at least ten times. V usage is TRBV20-1 and J usage is TRBJ2-1; 14 bases are shared with TRBD2. Germline V gives CDR1 DFQATT, CDR2 SNEGSKA (reference sequence). This CDR3 has 14 residues. The J segment lost 12 bases and the V segment lost 0 bases, leaving 4 bases of the junction unmatched. In nucleotides, the CDR3 is TGCAGTGCTAGAGAGACTAGCGGGGGGGCCCCGCAGTTCTTC. Amino acid sequence: CSARETSGGAPQFF.

This clonotype was observed at least ten times. J is TRBJ2-1 and V is TRBV4-1; a possible D gene is TRBD1 (5 bases). Deletions cut 1 base from V and 4 bases from J, with 11 bases between. Germline V CDR1 and CDR2: MGHRA, YSYEKL. The CDR3 length is 15 residues. Here the CDR3 DNA reads TGCGCCAGCAGCCAAGGCGGCAGGGAATACAATGAGCAGTTCTTC. It encodes CASSQGGREYNEQFF.

This clonotype has at least ten counts. The V and J genes are TRBV7-9 and TRBJ1-3; TRBD1 agrees at 7 bases. The germline gives CDR1 SEHNR, CDR2 FQNEAQ (reference sequence). V was pared by 5 bases and J by 0 bases, with 1 base of the junction left unmatched. This CDR3 is built from 14 residues. CDR3 residues: CASSAGGSGNTIYF. The CDR3 region has the DNA TGTGCCAGCAGCGCAGGGGGCTCTGGAAACACCATATATTTT. Using reference TRBV7-9 and TRBJ1-3 for the parts outside the CDR3, the full variable domain is DTGVSQNPRHKITKRGQNVTFRCDPISEHNRLYWYRQTLGQGPEFLTYFQNEAQLEKSRLLSDRFSAERPKGSFSTLEIQRTEQGDSAMYLCASSAGGSGNTIYFGEGSWLTVV.

The chain employs TRBV12-3 or TRBV12-4 and TRBJ2-6; D is uncertain. Trimming cost V 0 bases and J 0 bases, with 6 bases left between them. The length of the CDR3 is 16 residues. The CDR3 spells CASSLAGISGANVLTF. In nucleotides, the CDR3 is TGTGCCAGCAGTTTAGCGGGGATCTCTGGGGCCAACGTCCTGACTTTC.

This clonotype was detected only a few times. The chain is built from TRBV29-1 and TRBJ2-1; 8 bases agree with TRBD1. CDR1 SQVTM and CDR2 ANQGSEA come from the germline V gene. This CDR3 has 17 amino acids. The V and J ends lost 5 bases and 2 bases, in that order; junction bases with no gene match: 14. For the CDR3, the DNA is TGCAGCGTTTATGGGCCCCTCGACAGGGGCCCCTACAATGAGCAGTTCTTC. This sequence encodes CSVYGPLDRGPYNEQFF.

The table lists this clonotype with many counts. The V call is TRBV4-3, the J call TRBJ2-7; 8 bases agree with TRBD1. V trimming: 2 bases; J trimming: 7 bases; junction bases outside the gene matches: 10. Germline CDR1 and CDR2: LGHNA and YSLEER. The CDR3 has 15 residues. The CDR3 DNA sequence: TGCGCCAGCAGCCAAACGGACAGGGCCCCTGGGGAGCAGTACTTC. Translating it yields CASSQTDRAPGEQYF.

This clonotype was counted only a few times. The chain combines TRBV5-1 with TRBJ2-1; 15 bases agree with TRBD2. The germline V gene encodes CDR1 SGHRS and CDR2 YFSETQ. The CDR3 length is 17 residues. The J segment lost 7 bases and the V segment lost 4 bases, leaving 9 bases of the junction unmatched. In DNA, the CDR3 is TGCGCCAGCAGCAGCCCCGGGACTAGCGGGGGGAGGAATGAGCAGTTCTTC. Translated, it gives CASSSPGTSGGRNEQFF.

This clonotype was recorded a few times. The rearrangement joins TRBV5-1 to TRBJ1-1; perhaps TRBD1 as D (5 bases). The length of the CDR3 is 15 residues. Germline CDR1 is SGHRS and CDR2 is YFSETQ. Trimming shortened V by 0 bases and J by 1 base, and 10 bases separated the two germline ends. The CDR3 DNA reads as TGCGCCAGCAGCTTGGGACAGATCAAGAACACTGAAGCTTTCTTT. Translated, it gives CASSLGQIKNTEAFF.

This sequence joins TRBV20-1 and TRBJ2-2, with D perhaps matching TRBD2 (5 bases). Trimming pared 2 bases from V and 6 bases from J, leaving 22 bases between. Germline V CDR1 and CDR2: DFQATT, SNEGSKA (reference sequence). The CDR3 runs to 17 residues. For the CDR3, the DNA is TGCAGTGCTAGACCCGCGGCGGGCTGGAGGATGCCCGGGGAGCTGTTTTTT. This translates into CSARPAAGWRMPGELFF.

The sample holds a few counts of this clonotype. CDR3 bases: TGTGCCAGCAAACAACAGGGACCCAATGAGCAGTTCTTC. Protein sequence: CASKQQGPNEQFF. J is TRBJ2-1 and V is TRBV6-2 or TRBV6-3; weak D call: TRBD1 (6 bases). The CDR3 spans 13 residues. Germline CDR1 is MNHEY and CDR2 is SVGEGT. V dropped 7 bases and J dropped 6 bases, with 13 bases sitting between them.

This clonotype was counted a few times. The chain uses TRBV6-6 and TRBJ1-5; weak D call: TRBD1 (5 bases). V was cut by 4 bases and J by 5 bases, with 18 bases left in between. Germline CDR1 reads MNHNY; CDR2 reads SVGAGI (reference sequence). This CDR3 is 16 amino acids long. CDR3 sequence reads: CASSSRGAGLYQPQHF. DNA of the CDR3: TGTGCCAGCAGTTCCCGAGGGGCAGGCCTTTATCAGCCCCAGCATTTT.

There are many counts of this clonotype. The chain is built from TRBV5-6 and TRBJ1-2, with D tentatively TRBD1 (6 bases). V was pared by 3 bases and J by 7 bases, with 13 bases between. The CDR3 has 13 residues. Germline V CDR1 and CDR2: SGHDT, YYEEEE. CDR3 DNA: TGTGCCAGCAGCTCCCCCCGGGGGGCTGGCTACACCTTC. It yields the protein CASSSPRGAGYTF.

The chain uses TRBV6-6 and TRBJ2-7; 9 bases fit TRBD1. This CDR3 is built from 15 residues. Germline CDR1 is MNHNY and CDR2 is SVGAGI (reference sequence). The junction had 7 bases not matched to a gene; V was cut back by 4 bases and J by 3 bases. The CDR3 loop reads CASSSRDRVIYEQYF. CDR3 coding DNA: TGTGCCAGCAGTTCCCGGGACAGGGTTATCTACGAGCAGTACTTC.